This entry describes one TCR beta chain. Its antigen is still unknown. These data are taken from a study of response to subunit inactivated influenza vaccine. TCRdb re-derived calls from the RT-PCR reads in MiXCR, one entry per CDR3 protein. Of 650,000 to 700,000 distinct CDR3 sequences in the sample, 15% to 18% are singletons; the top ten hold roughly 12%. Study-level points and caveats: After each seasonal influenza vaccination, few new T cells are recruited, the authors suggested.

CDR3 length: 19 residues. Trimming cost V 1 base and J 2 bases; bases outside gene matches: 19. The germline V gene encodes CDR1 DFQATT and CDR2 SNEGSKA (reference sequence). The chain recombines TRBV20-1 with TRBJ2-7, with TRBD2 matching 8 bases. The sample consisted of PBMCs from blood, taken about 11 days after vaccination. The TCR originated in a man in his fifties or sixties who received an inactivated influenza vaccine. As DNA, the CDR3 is TGCAGTGCTAGAGCGACTAGCGCGACGTACCTTATTAACCCCTACGAGCAGTACTTC. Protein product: CSARATSATYLINPYEQYF.